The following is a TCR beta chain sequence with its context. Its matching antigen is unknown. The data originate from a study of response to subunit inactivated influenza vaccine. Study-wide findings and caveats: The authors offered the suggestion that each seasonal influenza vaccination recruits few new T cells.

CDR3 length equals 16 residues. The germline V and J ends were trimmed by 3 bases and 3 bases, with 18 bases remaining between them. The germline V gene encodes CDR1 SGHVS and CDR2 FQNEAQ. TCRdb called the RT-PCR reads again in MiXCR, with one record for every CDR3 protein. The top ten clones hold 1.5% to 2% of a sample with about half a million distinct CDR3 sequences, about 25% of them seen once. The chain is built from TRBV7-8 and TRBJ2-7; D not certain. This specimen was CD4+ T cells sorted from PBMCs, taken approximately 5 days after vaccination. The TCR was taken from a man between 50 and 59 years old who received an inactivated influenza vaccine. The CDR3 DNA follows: TGTGCCAGCAGCTTCCCCCCCTGGCAGGCGAACTACGAGCAGTACTTC. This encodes CASSFPPWQANYEQYF.